This entry describes one TCR beta chain. Its specificity is unknown. These data are taken from a study of blood T cells in healthy people across ages. Overall study findings and caveats: Getting older went along with TCR beta diversity per million T cells dropping roughly linearly.

The CDR3 spans 14 residues. CDR1 SQVTM and CDR2 ANQGSEA come from the germline V gene. The V segment lost 4 bases and the J segment 7 bases; nucleotides outside the gene matches: 10. A second PCR of 7 to 11 cycles used a sample-barcoded 5' primer and a J-beta primer mix. Every cDNA was tagged by a template-switch adaptor with 12 random nucleotides. TCRdb independently ran MiXCR on the 5' RACE reads; one entry per CDR3 protein. The profile covers over 950,000 distinct CDR3 sequences, with around two fifths appearing a single time and around 13% taken by the ten largest. This receptor was obtained from a man aged 18 to 30 in good health. Sequencing was done on a sample of blood. V gene TRBV29-1 combines with J gene TRBJ2-7; TRBD2 agrees at 10 bases. CDR3 region: CSVVSISGGREQYF. The CDR3, as DNA: TGCAGCGTTGTGTCGATTAGCGGGGGGCGAGAGCAGTACTTC.